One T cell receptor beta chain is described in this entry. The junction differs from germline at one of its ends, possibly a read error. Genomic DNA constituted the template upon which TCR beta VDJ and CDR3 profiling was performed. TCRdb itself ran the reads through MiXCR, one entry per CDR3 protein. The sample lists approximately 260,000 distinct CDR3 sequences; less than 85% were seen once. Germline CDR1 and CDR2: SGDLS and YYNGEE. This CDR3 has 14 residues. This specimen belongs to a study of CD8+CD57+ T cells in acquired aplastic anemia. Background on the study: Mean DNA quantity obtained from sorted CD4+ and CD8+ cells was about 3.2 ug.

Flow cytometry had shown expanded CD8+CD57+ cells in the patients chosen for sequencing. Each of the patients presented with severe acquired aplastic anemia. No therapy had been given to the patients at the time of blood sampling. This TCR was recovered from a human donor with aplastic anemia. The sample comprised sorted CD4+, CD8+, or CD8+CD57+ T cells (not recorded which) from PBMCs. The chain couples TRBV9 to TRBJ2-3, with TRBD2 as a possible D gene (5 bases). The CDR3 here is CASSLGGASYNEHF. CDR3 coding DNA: TGTGCCAGCAGCCTTGGAGGTGCTTCCTACAATGAGCATTTT.